This T cell receptor (beta chain) was recorded in a study of shared clonotypes between healthy human individuals. Overall study findings and caveats: Depth of sequencing was expected to influence donor clonotype sharing.

The authors split each subset's genomic DNA evenly across several immunoSEQ plates. The method was immunoSEQ multiplex PCR; TCRdb's version includes in-frame clones alone and lacks a portion of them. The sample records about 470,000 clones, around 79% being singletons. In regard to this clone: The antigen remains unidentified.

This clonotype was obtained from a woman aged 40 to 50 in good health. Some clones in this sample may be carry-over from other donors' samples. The sequencing input was PBMCs.

Here the CDR3 DNA reads TGTGCCAGCAGTGTTGCAGGGGACAATCAGCCCCAGCATTTT. The encoded protein is CASSVAGDNQPQHF. The chain recombines TRBV6-1 with TRBJ1-5, with D possibly being TRBD1 (6 bases). Germline V gene sequence: CDR1 MNHNS, CDR2 SASEGT. Trimming pared 4 bases from V and 3 bases from J, leaving 10 bases between. The CDR3 runs to 14 residues.